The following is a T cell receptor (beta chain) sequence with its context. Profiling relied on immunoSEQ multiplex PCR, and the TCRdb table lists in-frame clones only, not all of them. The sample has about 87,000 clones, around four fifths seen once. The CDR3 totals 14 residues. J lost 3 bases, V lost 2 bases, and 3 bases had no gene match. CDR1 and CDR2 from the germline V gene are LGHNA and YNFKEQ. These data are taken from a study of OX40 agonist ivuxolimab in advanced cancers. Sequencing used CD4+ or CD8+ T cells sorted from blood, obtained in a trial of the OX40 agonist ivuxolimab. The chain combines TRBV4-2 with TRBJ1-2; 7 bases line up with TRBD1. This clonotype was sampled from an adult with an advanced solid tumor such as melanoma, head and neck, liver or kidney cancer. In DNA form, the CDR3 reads TGTGCCAGCAGCCAACAGGGGGGATACTATGGCTACACCTTC. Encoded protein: CASSQQGGYYGYTF.